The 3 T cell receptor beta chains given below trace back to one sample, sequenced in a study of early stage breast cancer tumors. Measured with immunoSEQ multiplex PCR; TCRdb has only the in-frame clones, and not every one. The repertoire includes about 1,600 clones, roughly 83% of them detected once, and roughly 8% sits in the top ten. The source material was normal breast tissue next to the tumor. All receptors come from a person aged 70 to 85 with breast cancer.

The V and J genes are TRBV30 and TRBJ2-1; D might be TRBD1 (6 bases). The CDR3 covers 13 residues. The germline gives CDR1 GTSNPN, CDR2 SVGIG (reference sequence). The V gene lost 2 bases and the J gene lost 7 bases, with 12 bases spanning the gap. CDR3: CAWSTGHKNEQFF. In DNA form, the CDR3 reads TGTGCCTGGAGTACGGGACACAAGAATGAGCAGTTCTTC. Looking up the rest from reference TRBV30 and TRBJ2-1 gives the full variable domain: SQTIHQWPATLVQPVGSPLSLECTVEGTSNPNLYWYRQAAGRGLQLLFYSVGIGQISSEVPQNLSASRPQDRQFILSSKKLLLSDSGFYLCAWSTGHKNEQFFGPGTRLTVL.

In DNA form, the CDR3 reads TGCGCCAGCAGCCAGTACCGGGACAGAGTAAACATTCAGTACTTC. Translated: CASSQYRDRVNIQYF. V usage is TRBV4-3 and J usage is TRBJ2-4, with 7 bases lining up with TRBD1. Per the germline V gene, CDR1 is LGHNA and CDR2 is YSLEER. The CDR3 is 15 residues long. With V trimmed by 3 bases and J by 6 bases, 8 bases remained unmatched.

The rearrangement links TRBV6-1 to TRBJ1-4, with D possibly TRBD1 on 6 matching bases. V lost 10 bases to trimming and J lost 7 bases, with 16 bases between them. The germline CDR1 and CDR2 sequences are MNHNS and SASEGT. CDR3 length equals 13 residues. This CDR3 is CATETGSSEKLFF. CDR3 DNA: TGTGCCACAGAGACAGGCTCTAGTGAAAAACTGTTTTTT.